This T cell receptor (beta chain) emerged from a study of beta chain features in type 1 diabetes. General study results and limits: Compared with healthy donors, patients appeared to share more similar naive, central memory and regulatory TCRB repertoires.

In regard to this clone: Its antigen is unknown.

By way of CD45RO/CCR7/CD25/CD127/CD95/CD27, the CD4+ regulatory, stem cell-like memory, central memory and naive cells were sorted. Sorted populations all exceeded 95% purity. V was cut by 3 bases and J by 4 bases, with 22 bases left in between. CDR1 SQVTM and CDR2 ANQGSEA come from the germline V gene. The CDR3 totals 17 residues. Since all of the isolated RNA was reverse transcribed, expressed TCRB transcripts were what got sequenced. Assay: immunoSEQ multiplex PCR; the TCRdb copy retains only in-frame clones and omits some. Here the sample spans 850,000 to 900,000 clones, under 20% being singletons.

The V call is TRBV29-1, the J call TRBJ2-1; possible D gene TRBD1, 6 bases. The sequence was obtained from a woman aged 18-29 years in good health. The sequencing sample was made of naive CD4+ T cells from blood. The DNA for the CDR3 is TGCAGCGTTGACCGGACAGAATATAGGTCCAGTTACAATGAGCAGTTCTTC. As protein: CSVDRTEYRSSYNEQFF.